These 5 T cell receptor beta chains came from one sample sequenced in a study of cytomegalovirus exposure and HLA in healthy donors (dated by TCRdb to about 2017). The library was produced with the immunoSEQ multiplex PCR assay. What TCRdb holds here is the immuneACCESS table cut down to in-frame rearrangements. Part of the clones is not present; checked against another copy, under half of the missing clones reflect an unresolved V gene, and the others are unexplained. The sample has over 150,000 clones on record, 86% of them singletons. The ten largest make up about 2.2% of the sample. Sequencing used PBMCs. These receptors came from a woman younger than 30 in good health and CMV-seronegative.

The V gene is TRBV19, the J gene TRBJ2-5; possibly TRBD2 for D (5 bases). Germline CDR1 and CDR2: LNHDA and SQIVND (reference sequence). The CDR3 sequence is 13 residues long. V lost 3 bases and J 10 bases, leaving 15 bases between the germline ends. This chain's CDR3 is CASSMSGAEGQYF. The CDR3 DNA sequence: TGTGCCAGTAGTATGAGCGGAGCAGAGGGCCAGTACTTC.

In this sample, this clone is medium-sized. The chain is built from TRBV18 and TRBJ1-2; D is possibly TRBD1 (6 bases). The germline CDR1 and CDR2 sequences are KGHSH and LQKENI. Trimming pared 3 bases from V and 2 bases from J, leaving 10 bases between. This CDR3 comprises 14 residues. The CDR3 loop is CASSPTGNNYGYTF. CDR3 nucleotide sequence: TGTGCCAGCTCACCTACAGGGAACAACTATGGCTACACCTTC.

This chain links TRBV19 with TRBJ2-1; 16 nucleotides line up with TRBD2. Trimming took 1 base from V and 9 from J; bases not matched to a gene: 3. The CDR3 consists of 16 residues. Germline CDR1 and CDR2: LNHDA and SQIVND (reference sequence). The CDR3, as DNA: TGTGCCAGTAGTATAGTGGGACTAGCGGGAGGGAGTGAGCAGTTCTTC. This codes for CASSIVGLAGGSEQFF.

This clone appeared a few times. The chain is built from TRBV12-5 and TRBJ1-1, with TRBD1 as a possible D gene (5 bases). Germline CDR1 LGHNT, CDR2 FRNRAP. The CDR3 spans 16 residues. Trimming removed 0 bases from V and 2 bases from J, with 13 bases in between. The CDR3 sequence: CASGLVLRQINTEAFF. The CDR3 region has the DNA TGTGCTAGTGGTTTGGTCCTTAGACAGATAAACACTGAAGCTTTCTTT.

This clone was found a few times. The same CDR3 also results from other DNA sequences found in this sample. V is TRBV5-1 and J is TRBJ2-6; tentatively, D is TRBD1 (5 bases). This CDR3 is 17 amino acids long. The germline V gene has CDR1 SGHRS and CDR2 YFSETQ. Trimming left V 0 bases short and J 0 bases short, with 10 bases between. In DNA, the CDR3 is TGCGCCAGCAGCTTGGCCAGACAGTCCTCTGGGGCCAACGTCCTGACTTTC. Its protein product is CASSLARQSSGANVLTF. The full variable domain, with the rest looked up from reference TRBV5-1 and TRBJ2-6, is KAGVTQTPRYLIKTRGQQVTLSCSPISGHRSVSWYQQTPGQGLQFLFEYFSETQRNKGNFPGRFSGRQFSNSRSEMNVSTLELGDSALYLCASSLARQSSGANVLTFGAGSRLTVL.